This TCR beta chain is from a study of CD8+ T cells in alopecia areata. The overall study: For the treated group, dosing was oral tofacitinib at 5 to 10 mg twice daily. Study conclusions and caveats: Many expanded lesional clones stayed in scalp and blood while on tofacitinib. Higher clonality and more expanded CD8+ clones appeared in lesional than normal scalp.

This clone showed up just once. Its antigen is not known. Trimming shortened V by 1 base and J by 4 bases, and 11 bases separated the two germline ends. The V gene's germline CDR1 is SGDLS and CDR2 YYNGEE. This CDR3 is built from 14 residues. Extraction of RNA preceded its reverse transcription into cDNA, which served as the sequencing template. Libraries were prepared by immunoSEQ multiplex PCR; TCRdb keeps only in-frame clonotypes and omits some of them. Of 95,000 to 100,000 clones listed, just under 60% were seen once; the top ten hold around 17%. Sample treatment: oral pan-JAK inhibitor, 5-10 mg twice daily. As part of sample collection, lesional scalp punch biopsies and peripheral blood were taken from alopecia areata patients.

V and J are TRBV9 and TRBJ1-1, with a weak D call TRBD1 (6 bases). This receptor was taken from a human donor with alopecia areata. This specimen was CD8+ T cells sorted from blood, taken between weeks 55 and 65, from a patient treated with tofacitinib. CDR3 region: CASSVQGYGTEAFF. As DNA, the CDR3 is TGTGCCAGCAGCGTACAGGGGTACGGCACTGAAGCTTTCTTT.